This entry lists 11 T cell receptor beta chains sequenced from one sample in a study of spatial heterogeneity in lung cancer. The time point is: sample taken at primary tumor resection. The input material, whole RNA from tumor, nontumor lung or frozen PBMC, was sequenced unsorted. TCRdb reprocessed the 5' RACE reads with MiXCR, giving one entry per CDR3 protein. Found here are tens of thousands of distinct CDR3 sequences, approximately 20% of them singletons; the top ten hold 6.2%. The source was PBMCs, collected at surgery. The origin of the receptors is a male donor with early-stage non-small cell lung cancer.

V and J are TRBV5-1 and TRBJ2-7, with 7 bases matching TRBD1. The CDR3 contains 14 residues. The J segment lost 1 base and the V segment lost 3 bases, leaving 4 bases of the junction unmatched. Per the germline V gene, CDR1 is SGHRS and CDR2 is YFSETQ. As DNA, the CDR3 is TGCGCCAGCAGCTGGACGGGACAGTCCTACGAGCAGTACTTC. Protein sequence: CASSWTGQSYEQYF.

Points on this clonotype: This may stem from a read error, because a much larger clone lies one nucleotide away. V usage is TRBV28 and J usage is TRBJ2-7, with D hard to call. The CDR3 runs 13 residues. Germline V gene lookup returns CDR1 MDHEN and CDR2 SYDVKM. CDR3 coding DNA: TGTGTCAGCAGTCCGACGGTGTATCCGGAGCAGTACTTC. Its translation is CVSSPTVYPEQYF. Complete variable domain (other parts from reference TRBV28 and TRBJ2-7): DVKVTQSSRYLVKRTGEKVFLECVQDMDHENMFWYRQDPGLGLRLIYFSYDVKMKEKGDIPEGYSVSREKKERFSLILESASTNQTSMYLCVSSPTVYPEQYFGPGTRLTVT.

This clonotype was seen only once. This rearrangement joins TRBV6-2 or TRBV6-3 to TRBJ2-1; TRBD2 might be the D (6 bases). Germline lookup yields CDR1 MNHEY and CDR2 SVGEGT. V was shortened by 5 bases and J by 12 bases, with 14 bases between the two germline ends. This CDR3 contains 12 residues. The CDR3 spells CASSTRDFGQFF. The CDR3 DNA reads TGTGCCAGCAGTACCCGGGACTTTGGGCAGTTCTTC.

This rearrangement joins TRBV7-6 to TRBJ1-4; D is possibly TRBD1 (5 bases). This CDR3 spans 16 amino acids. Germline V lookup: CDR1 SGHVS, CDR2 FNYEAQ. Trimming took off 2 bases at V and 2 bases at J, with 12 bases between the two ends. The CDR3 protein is CASSLLDGGTNEKLFF. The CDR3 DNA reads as TGTGCCAGCAGCTTATTGGACGGGGGGACTAATGAAAAACTGTTTTTT.

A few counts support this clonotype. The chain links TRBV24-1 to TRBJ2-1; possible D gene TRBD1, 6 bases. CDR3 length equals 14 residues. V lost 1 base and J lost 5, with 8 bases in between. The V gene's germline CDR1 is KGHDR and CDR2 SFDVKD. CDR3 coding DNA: TGTGCCACCAGTGATTTTCGGACAGACAATGAGCAGTTCTTC. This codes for CATSDFRTDNEQFF.

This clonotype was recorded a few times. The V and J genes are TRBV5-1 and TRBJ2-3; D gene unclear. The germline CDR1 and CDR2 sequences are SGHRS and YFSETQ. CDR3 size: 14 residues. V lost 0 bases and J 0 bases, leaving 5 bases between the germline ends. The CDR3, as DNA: TGCGCCAGCAGCTTGGCCATCAGCACAGATACGCAGTATTTT. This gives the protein CASSLAISTDTQYF.

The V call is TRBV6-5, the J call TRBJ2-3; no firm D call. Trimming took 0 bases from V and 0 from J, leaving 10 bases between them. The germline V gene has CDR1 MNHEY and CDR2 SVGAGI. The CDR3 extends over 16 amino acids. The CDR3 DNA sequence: TGTGCCAGCAGTTACTCGGCGGTGAGGAGCACAGATACGCAGTATTTT. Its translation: CASSYSAVRSTDTQYF.

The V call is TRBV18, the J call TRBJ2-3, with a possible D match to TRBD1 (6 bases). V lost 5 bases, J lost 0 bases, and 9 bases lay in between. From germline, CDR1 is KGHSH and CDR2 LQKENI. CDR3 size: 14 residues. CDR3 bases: TGTGCCAGCTCAGGGGGCGTGAGCACAGATACGCAGTATTTT. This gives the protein CASSGGVSTDTQYF.

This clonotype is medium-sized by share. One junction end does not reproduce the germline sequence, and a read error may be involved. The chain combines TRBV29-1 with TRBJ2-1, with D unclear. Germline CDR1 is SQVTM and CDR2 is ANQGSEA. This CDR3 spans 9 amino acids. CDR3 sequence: CSVGGVGPF. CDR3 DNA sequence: TGCAGCGTTGGTGGGGTCGGGCCCTTC.

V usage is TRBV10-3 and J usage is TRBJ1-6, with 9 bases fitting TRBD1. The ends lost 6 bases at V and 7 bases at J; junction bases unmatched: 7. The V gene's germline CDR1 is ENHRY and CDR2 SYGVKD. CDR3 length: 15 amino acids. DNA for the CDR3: TGTGCCATCAGCTTACAGGGGGCTCGGAATTCACCCCTCCACTTT. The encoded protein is CAISLQGARNSPLHF.

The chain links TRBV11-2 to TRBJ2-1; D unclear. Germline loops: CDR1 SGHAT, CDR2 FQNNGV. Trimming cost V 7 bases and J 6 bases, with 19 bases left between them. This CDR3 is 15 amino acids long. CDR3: CASIDQTSHVNEQFF. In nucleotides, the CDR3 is TGTGCCAGCATCGACCAGACAAGCCACGTCAATGAGCAGTTCTTC.